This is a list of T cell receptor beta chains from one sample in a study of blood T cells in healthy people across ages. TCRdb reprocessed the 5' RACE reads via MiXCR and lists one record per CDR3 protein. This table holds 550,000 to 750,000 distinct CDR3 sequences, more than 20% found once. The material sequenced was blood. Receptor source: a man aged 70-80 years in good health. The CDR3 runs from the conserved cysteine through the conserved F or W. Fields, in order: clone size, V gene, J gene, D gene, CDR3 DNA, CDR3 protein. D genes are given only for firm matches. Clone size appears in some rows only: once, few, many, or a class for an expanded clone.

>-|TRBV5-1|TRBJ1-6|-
TGCGCCAGCAGCTTGGCCGGGGGCCATAATTCACCCCTCCACTTT
CASSLAGGHNSPLHF
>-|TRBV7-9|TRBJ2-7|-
TGTGCCAGCAGCGACCGGGACACGGACTCCTACGAGCAGTACTTC
CASSDRDTDSYEQYF
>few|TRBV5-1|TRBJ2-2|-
TGCGCCAGCAGCTTCTCCGGGACCGGGGAGCTGGTTTTT
CASSFSGTGELVF
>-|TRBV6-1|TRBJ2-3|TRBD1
TGTGCCAGCAGACGACAGGGGACTAGCACAGATACGCAGTATTTT
CASRRQGTSTDTQYF
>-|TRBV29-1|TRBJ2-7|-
TGCAGCGTTGAAGATCCGGACGGCCTCTCCTCCTACGAGCAGTACTTC
CSVEDPDGLSSYEQYF
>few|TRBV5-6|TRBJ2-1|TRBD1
TGTGCCAGCAGCTTTTGGGACAGGGGTGTCGATGAGCAGTTCTTC
CASSFWDRGVDEQFF
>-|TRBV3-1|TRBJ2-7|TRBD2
TGTGCCAGCAGCAGACAGGGGACTAGCGGGCCCTACGAGCAGTACTTC
CASSRQGTSGPYEQYF
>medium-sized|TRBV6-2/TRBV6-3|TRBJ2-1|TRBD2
TGTGCCAGCGGGGATCTAGCGGGAGGTTACAATGAGCAGTTCTTC
CASGDLAGGYNEQFF
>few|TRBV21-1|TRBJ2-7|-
TGTGCCAGCAGCAAATGCGAGCAGTACTTC
CASSKCEQYF
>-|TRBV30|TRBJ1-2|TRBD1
TGTGCCTGGAGCTCTCGGGACAGAGCGGATGGCTACACCTTC
CAWSSRDRADGYTF
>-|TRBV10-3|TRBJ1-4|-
TGTGCCACCCGGACGTCTATCGCAACTAATGAAAAACTGTTTTTT
CATRTSIATNEKLFF
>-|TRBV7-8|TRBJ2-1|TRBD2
TGTGCCAGCAGCTTAGAACCAGCGGGAGGCGCCTACAATGAGCAGTTCTTC
CASSLEPAGGAYNEQFF
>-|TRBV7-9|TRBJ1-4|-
TGTGCCAGCAGCTTAGGTCCGGGAGCACGGACTAATGAAAAACTGTTTTTT
CASSLGPGARTNEKLFF
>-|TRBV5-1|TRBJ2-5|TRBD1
TGCGCCAGCAGCACGGGACAGGGGACGGAGACCCAGTACTTC
CASSTGQGTETQYF
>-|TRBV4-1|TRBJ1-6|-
TGCGCCAGCAGCCAAGACTCGAGGAACTCACCTCTCCACTTT
CASSQDSRNSPLHF
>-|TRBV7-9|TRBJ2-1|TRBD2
TGTGCCAGCAGCCCGTTAACTAGCGGGAGTTTCTACAATGAGCAGTTCTTC
CASSPLTSGSFYNEQFF
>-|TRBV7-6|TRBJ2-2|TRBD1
TGTGCCAGCAGACCACCGGGACAGGGGATCGAGGATTCGAACACCGGGGAGCTGTTTTTT
CASRPPGQGIEDSNTGELFF
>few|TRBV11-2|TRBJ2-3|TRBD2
TGTGCCAGCAATACCCTAGCGGATAGCACAGATACGCAGTATTTT
CASNTLADSTDTQYF
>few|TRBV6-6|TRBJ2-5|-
TGTGCCAGCGAAAGGACCCTATTTGAGACCCAGTACTTC
CASERTLFETQYF
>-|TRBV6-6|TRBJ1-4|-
TGTGCCAGCAGGGGCGGGGGACTGTTTTTT
CASRGGGLFF
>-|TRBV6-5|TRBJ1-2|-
TGTGCCAGCAGCCTAAGCGGGGGTTCAGGCTACACCTTC
CASSLSGGSGYTF
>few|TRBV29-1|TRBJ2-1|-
TGCAGCGGCCTAGGGGGGCGAGAGCAGTTCTTC
CSGLGGREQFF
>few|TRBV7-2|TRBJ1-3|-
TGTGCCAGCAGCTTATCCGCCGGGAGCTCTGGAAACACCATATATTTT
CASSLSAGSSGNTIYF
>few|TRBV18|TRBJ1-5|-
TGTGCCAGCTCACCAGTGGGGTTGACGGGCAATCAGCCCCAGCATTTT
CASSPVGLTGNQPQHF
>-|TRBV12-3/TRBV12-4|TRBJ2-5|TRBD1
TGTGCCAGCAGTGTAACAGGGGGCGGGGGAGAGACCCAGTACTTC
CASSVTGGGGETQYF
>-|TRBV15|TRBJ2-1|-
TGTGCCACCAGCAGCTCCTCCGTATACAATGAGCAGTTCTTC
CATSSSSVYNEQFF